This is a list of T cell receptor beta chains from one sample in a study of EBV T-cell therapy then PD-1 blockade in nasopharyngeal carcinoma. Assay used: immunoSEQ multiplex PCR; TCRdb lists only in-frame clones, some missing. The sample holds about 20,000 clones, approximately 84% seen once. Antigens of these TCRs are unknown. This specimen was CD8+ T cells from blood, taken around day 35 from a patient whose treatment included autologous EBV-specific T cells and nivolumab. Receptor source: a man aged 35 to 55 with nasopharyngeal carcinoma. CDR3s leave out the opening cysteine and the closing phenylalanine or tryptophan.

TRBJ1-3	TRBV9	ASSVGSGSGNTIY
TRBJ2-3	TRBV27	AITQGAGFTDTQY
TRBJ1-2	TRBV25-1	ASSGPGHLVYGYT
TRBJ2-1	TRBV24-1	ATSDLTSGDYNEQF
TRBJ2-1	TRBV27	ASSSERSWNEQF
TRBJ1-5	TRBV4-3	ASSEGDSSNQPQH
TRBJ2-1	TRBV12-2	ASRLLGGHNEQF
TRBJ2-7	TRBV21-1	AIHGGTYEQY
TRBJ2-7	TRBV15	ATSAQGGEQY
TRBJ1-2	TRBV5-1	ASSLTQWSYT
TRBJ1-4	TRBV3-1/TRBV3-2	ASTLKSGSVVGNEKLF
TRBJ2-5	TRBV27	ASRLTSGPQETQY
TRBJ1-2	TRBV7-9	ASSLAVDLGGYT
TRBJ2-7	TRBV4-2	ASSQDDRVPYEQY
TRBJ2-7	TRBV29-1	SVQTSGPYEQY
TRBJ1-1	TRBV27	ASSDATLLPTEAF
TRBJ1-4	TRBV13	ASSLSGTGGFSATNEKLF
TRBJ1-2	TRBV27	ASSIDRALGYT
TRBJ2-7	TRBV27	ASSLFARGHEQY
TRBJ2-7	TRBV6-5	ASSYGDRSTYEQY
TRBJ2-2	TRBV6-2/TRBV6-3	ASSSTAAAEELF
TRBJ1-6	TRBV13	ASSRGQGGSPLH
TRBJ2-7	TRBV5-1	ASSWGTAGYEQY
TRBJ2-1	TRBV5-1	ASTPPGREFYNEQF
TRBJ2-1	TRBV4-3	ASSQLTGGAYNEQF
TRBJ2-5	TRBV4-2	ASSQDRGGQETQY
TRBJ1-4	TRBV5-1	ASSPGQGGREKLF
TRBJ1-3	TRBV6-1	ASSSGDSGNTIY
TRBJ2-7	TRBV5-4	ASSLGQGDYEQY
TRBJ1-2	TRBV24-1	ATGRSGVLGYT
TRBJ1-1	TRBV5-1	ASSSPGGAF
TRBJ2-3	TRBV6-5	ATRLLAGGLDTQY
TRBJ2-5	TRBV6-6	ASSPEGIQETQY
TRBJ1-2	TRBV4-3	ASSPENVKPGPNYGYT
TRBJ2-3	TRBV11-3	ASSSSSGPGGPDTQY
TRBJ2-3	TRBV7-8	ASSSNQGTQY
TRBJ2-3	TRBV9	ASSVEAGIGTDTQY
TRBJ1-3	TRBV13	ASSSDRENTIY
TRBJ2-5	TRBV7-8	ASSLESREARGETQY
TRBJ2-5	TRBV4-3	ATAEDDNQETQY
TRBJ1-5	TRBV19	ASSIVQGSNQPQH
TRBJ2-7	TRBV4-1	ASSQVGSGETYEQY
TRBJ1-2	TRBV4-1	ASSPRGTGGTEI
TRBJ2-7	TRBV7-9	ASSRQESSYEQY
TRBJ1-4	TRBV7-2	ASSARLTTNEKLF
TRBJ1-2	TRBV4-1	ASSQAVGSNYGYT
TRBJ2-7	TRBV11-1	ASSPTEYEQY
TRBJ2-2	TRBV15	ATSPLGGNTGELF
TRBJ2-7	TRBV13	ASRIEGPFSYEQY
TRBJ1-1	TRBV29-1	SVARNTEAF
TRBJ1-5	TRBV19	ASSRGWAAQH
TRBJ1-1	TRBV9	ASSVDAKEAF
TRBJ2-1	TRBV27	ASSPFGQYNEQF